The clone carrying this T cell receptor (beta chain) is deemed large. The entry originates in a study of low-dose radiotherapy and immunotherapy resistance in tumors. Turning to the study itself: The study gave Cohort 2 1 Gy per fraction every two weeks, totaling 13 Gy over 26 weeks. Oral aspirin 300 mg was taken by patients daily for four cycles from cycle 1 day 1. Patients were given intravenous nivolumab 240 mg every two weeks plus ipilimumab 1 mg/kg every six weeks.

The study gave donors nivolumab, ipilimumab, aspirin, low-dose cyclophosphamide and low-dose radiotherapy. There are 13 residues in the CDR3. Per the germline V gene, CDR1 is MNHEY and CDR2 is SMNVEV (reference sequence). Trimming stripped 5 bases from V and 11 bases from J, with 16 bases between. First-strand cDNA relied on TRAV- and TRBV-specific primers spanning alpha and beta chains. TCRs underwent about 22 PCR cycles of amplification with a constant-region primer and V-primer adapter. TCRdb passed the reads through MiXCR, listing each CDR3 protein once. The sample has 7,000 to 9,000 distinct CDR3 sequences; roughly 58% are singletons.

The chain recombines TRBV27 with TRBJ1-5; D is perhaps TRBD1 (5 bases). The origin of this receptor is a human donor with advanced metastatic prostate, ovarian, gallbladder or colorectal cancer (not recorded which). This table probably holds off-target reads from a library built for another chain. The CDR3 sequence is CASSPFPGTSQHF. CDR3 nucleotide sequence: TGTGCCAGCAGTCCCTTTCCCGGGACTTCCCAGCATTTT.